These 27 T cell receptor beta chains share one sample of origin, sequenced in a study of blood T cell repertoires in COVID-19. The repertoire was sequenced with immunoSEQ multiplex PCR; TCRdb's copy has only in-frame clones and lacks some. The table records approximately 97,000 clones, 70% to 85% of them present only once. The material sequenced was peripheral blood. These receptors were obtained from a man aged 60 to 75 with active or convalescent COVID-19.

This clone was detected a few times. The chain couples TRBV2 to TRBJ1-2, with TRBD1 as a possible D gene (5 bases). The CDR3 is 18 residues long. Trimming removed 3 bases at V and 8 bases at J, with 28 bases between. The germline CDR1 and CDR2 sequences are SNHLY and FYNNEI. The chain's CDR3 is CASSERQGLVRWPGGYTF. In nucleotides, the CDR3 is TGTGCCAGCAGTGAGAGGCAGGGTTTAGTAAGGTGGCCCGGCGGCTACACCTTC.

The chain joins TRBV6-6 to TRBJ2-4; D perhaps matches TRBD2 (5 bases). The CDR3 has 13 amino acids. V dropped 7 bases and J dropped 0 bases, with 7 bases sitting between them. The V gene's germline CDR1 is MNHNY and CDR2 SVGAGI (reference sequence). The CDR3 is CASIEGAKNIQYF. For the CDR3, the DNA is TGTGCCAGCATTGAGGGAGCCAAAAACATTCAGTACTTC.

The chain combines TRBV23-1 with TRBJ2-1; the match to TRBD2 covers 11 bases. TRBV23-1 is reported as an ORF; its role is uncertain. Trimming removed 6 bases from V and 8 bases from J; junction bases left unmatched: 12. This CDR3 has 16 amino acids. In DNA form, the CDR3 reads TGCGCCAGCAGCATACCGGCTAGCGGGAGGATCGATGAGCAGTTCTTC. Translation: CASSIPASGRIDEQFF.

The chain joins TRBV3-1 (or the pseudogene TRBV3-2) to TRBJ1-1; TRBD1 is a possible D gene (5 bases). The CDR3 runs to 13 residues. The germline gives CDR1 LGHDT, CDR2 YNNKEL (reference sequence). The V end lost 4 bases, the J end lost 7 bases, and 13 bases lay between the germline ends. The CDR3 here is CASSPRPRGEAFF. The CDR3 nucleotides read TGTGCCAGCAGCCCCAGACCTAGGGGTGAAGCTTTCTTT.

V and J are TRBV28 and TRBJ2-7; TRBD1 aligns across 7 bases. The CDR3 extends over 16 amino acids. V shed 5 bases and J 1 base; nucleotides not matched to a gene: 11. Germline lookup yields CDR1 MDHEN and CDR2 SYDVKM. CDR3 loop: CASSPDTGQVSYEQYF. CDR3 sequence (DNA): TGTGCCAGCAGTCCCGACACTGGACAGGTTTCCTACGAGCAGTACTTC.

The chain couples TRBV5-1 to TRBJ2-7; 8 bases align to TRBD1. V lost 4 bases to trimming and J lost 3 bases; unmatched junction nucleotides: 6. The germline gives CDR1 SGHRS, CDR2 YFSETQ. The CDR3 contains 14 residues. CDR3 in amino acids: CASSHPGQVYEQYF. CDR3 in DNA: TGCGCCAGCAGCCACCCGGGACAGGTCTACGAGCAGTACTTC.

V and J are TRBV6-6 and TRBJ1-1; TRBD1 matches 10 bases. Germline V lookup: CDR1 MNHNY, CDR2 SVGAGI (reference sequence). The CDR3 has 15 amino acids. The J segment lost 4 bases and the V segment lost 5 bases, leaving 7 bases of the junction unmatched. The CDR3 bases are TGTGCCAGCAGTCCCGACAGGGGGCAGGGCACTGAAGCTTTCTTT. Amino acid sequence: CASSPDRGQGTEAFF.

The chain carries TRBV3-1 (or the pseudogene TRBV3-2) and TRBJ2-1, with D perhaps TRBD2 (6 bases). Trimming took 1 base from V and 8 from J, leaving 15 bases between them. The CDR3 loop spans 15 amino acids. The germline V gene encodes CDR1 LGHDT and CDR2 YNNKEL (reference sequence). As DNA, the CDR3 is TGTGCCAGCAGCCAAGGAGGCCGGCGGGGCGATGAGCAGTTCTTC. It yields the protein CASSQGGRRGDEQFF.

This clone appeared a few times. The chain is built from TRBV9 and TRBJ2-6; 13 bases fit TRBD2. The CDR3 is 19 amino acids. The V and J ends lost 2 bases and 4 bases, in that order; junction bases with no gene match: 9. Germline-derived CDR1 and CDR2 are SGDLS and YYNGEE. DNA for the CDR3: TGTGCCAGCAGCGTTACTAGCGGGAGGGCCGCGACGGGGGCCAACGTCCTGACTTTC. This codes for CASSVTSGRAATGANVLTF.

A single count supports this clone. This chain uses TRBV7-2 with TRBJ1-5; D perhaps matches TRBD1 (5 bases). Between the trimmed V and J ends, which lost 5 bases and 2 bases, there was a span of 13 bases. Per the germline V gene, CDR1 is SGHTA and CDR2 is FQGNSA. The CDR3 length is 15 residues. CDR3 nucleotide sequence: TGTGCCAGCAGCCCCGCAGGGACTCGCAATCAGCCCCAGCATTTT. It yields the protein CASSPAGTRNQPQHF.

The V and J genes are TRBV19 and TRBJ2-7; 8 nucleotides align to TRBD2. This CDR3 has 15 residues. The J segment lost 6 bases and the V segment lost 10 bases, leaving 17 bases of the junction unmatched. From germline, CDR1 is LNHDA and CDR2 SQIVND (reference sequence). The CDR3 DNA sequence: TGTGCCACAAGACCGGGGGGGGCCCCAGGGGCCGAGCAGTACGTC. Its translation is CATRPGGAPGAEQYV.

The chain uses TRBV18 and TRBJ2-5; maybe TRBD1 (5 bases). Germline CDR1 is KGHSH and CDR2 is LQKENI. V lost 4 bases and J 5 bases, leaving 11 bases between the germline ends. CDR3 length: 13 residues. CDR3 nucleotides: TGTGCCAGCTCACAGGGGTGGAAGGAGACCCAGTACTTC. The encoded protein is CASSQGWKETQYF. The full variable domain, in which reference TRBV18 and TRBJ2-5 provide the parts outside the CDR3, is NAGVMQNPRHLVRRRGQEARLRCSPMKGHSHVYWYRQLPEEGLKFMVYLQKENIIDESGMPKERFSAEFPKEGPSILRIQQVVRGDSAAYFCASSQGWKETQYFGPGTRLLVL.

The genes are TRBV2 and TRBJ1-5, with TRBD1 matching 9 bases. CDR3 length: 14 amino acids. CDR1 is SNHLY and CDR2 is FYNNEI in the germline V gene. With 6 bases clipped from V and 4 bases from J, the junction kept 4 bases outside the gene matches. CDR3 sequence: CASSGQGINQPQHF. The DNA of the CDR3 is TGTGCCAGCAGCGGACAGGGGATAAATCAGCCCCAGCATTTT.

This chain links TRBV10-2 with TRBJ2-3, with TRBD2 matching over 11 bases. The germline V gene encodes CDR1 WSHSY and CDR2 SAAADI. The CDR3 runs 18 residues. Trimming removed 6 bases from V and 0 bases from J; junction bases left unmatched: 11. The CDR3 bases are TGCGCCAGCAGCCGGTTGGGGACTAGCGGCCATAGCACAGATACGCAGTATTTT. This gives the protein CASSRLGTSGHSTDTQYF.

This clone has more than one count but fewer than ten. The chain is built from TRBV11-3 and TRBJ2-2, with D hard to call. The CDR3 is 13 residues long. V was trimmed by 2 bases and J by 1 base, leaving 2 bases between them. Germline CDR1 SGHNT, CDR2 YENEEA. CDR3 in amino acids: CASSLLNTGELFF. CDR3 in DNA: TGTGCCAGCAGCTTACTGAACACCGGGGAGCTGTTTTTT. The variable domain in full, with the rest retrieved from reference TRBV11-3 and TRBJ2-2, is EAGVVQSPRYKIIEKKQPVAFWCNPISGHNTLYWYLQNLGQGPELLIRYENEEAVDDSQLPKDRFSAERLKGVDSTLKIQPAELGDSAVYLCASSLLNTGELFFGEGSRLTVL.

This clone was seen a few times. V and J are TRBV30 and TRBJ2-7; 7 bases map to TRBD1. The V and J ends lost 6 bases and 3 bases, in that order; junction bases with no gene match: 8. This CDR3 spans 13 amino acids. Per the germline V gene, CDR1 is GTSNPN and CDR2 is SVGIG (reference sequence). The CDR3 DNA sequence: TGTGCCTGCCGGGACAGAGGCCTCTACGAGCAGTACGTC. Translation: CACRDRGLYEQYV.

This clone has just a few counts. V is TRBV21-1 and J is TRBJ2-7; the DNA was not compared with TRBD2, the D call given in the table. TRBV21-1 is labeled a pseudogene. The CDR3 totals 17 residues. The CDR3 DNA sequence: TGTGCCAGCTCGGCTAGCGGGAGGTTCCCTAGGTCCTACGAGCAGTACGTC. This translates into CASSASGRFPRSYEQYV.

This chain uses TRBV28 with TRBJ1-2; D ambiguous. This CDR3 comprises 13 residues. The V and J ends lost 5 bases and 8 bases respectively, with 15 bases between them. CDR1 and CDR2 (germline): MDHEN, SYDVKM. The CDR3 nucleotides are TGTGCCAGCAGTACTGCCATTCCGGGGGGCTACACCTTC. Translation: CASSTAIPGGYTF.

The chain has TRBV28 and TRBJ1-2, with TRBD1 matching 9 bases. Germline loops: CDR1 MDHEN, CDR2 SYDVKM. V gave up 5 bases and J gave up 0 bases; unmatched junction bases: 4. This CDR3 region has 15 residues. The CDR3 DNA sequence: TGTGCCAGCAGTGGGACAGGGAAAGCTAACTATGGCTACACCTTC. Translation: CASSGTGKANYGYTF.

About this clone: The identical CDR3 is also encoded by other nucleotide sequences in the sample. The chain combines TRBV6-5 with TRBJ1-3; 9 bases line up with TRBD1. Germline assignment: CDR1 MNHEY and CDR2 SVGAGI. This CDR3 has 14 residues. V lost 6 bases to trimming and J lost 6 bases; unmatched junction nucleotides: 6. The CDR3 region has the DNA TGTGCCAGCAGGACAACAGGGGGCGAAAACACCATATATTTT. Translated: CASRTTGGENTIYF.

In its sample, this clone was seen a few times. The V and J genes are TRBV11-2 and TRBJ2-2, with 7 bases lining up with TRBD2. This CDR3 is built from 16 residues. The junction had 11 bases not matched to a gene; V was cut back by 5 bases and J by 5 bases. The germline V gene encodes CDR1 SGHAT and CDR2 FQNNGV. CDR3 sequence reads: CASSKHGLVGTGELFF. CDR3 nucleotides: TGTGCCAGCAGCAAACACGGACTAGTAGGGACCGGGGAGCTGTTTTTT.

The rearrangement links TRBV5-5 to TRBJ2-7, with a tentative D call TRBD2 (6 bases). Germline CDR1 SGHKS, CDR2 YYEKEE (reference sequence). V shed 4 bases and J shed 2 bases, with 16 bases lying between them. The CDR3 has 15 residues. In DNA, the CDR3 is TGTGCCAGCAGCCCGGAGGGGTTTGCACCCTACGAGCAGTACGTC. Translating it yields CASSPEGFAPYEQYV.

The chain uses TRBV7-2 and TRBJ1-2; no firm D call. CDR3 length equals 14 residues. Trimming pared 3 bases from V and 7 bases from J, leaving 15 bases between. Germline-derived CDR1 and CDR2 are SGHTA and FQGNSA. For the CDR3, the DNA is TGTGCCAGCAGCTTGGACTCTAGCAGTGTTGGCTACACCTTC. Protein: CASSLDSSSVGYTF.

This chain connects TRBV5-1 to TRBJ2-3, with TRBD2 identical over 10 bases. Germline V lookup: CDR1 SGHRS, CDR2 YFSETQ. V dropped 0 bases and J dropped 3; count of bases not matched to a gene: 1. This CDR3 region has 15 residues. CDR3 DNA: TGCGCCAGCAGCTTGGAGGGACTAGCGACAGATACGCAGTATTTT. It encodes CASSLEGLATDTQYF.

V usage is TRBV11-3 and J usage is TRBJ2-5, with D maybe TRBD1 (5 bases). The germline V and J ends were trimmed by 3 bases and 7 bases, with 9 bases remaining between them. This CDR3 comprises 12 residues. Germline V gene lookup returns CDR1 SGHNT and CDR2 YENEEA. The CDR3 loop is CASSFYRGTQYF. The CDR3 nucleotides read TGTGCCAGCAGCTTCTATAGGGGGACCCAGTACTTC.

V gene TRBV7-2 combines with J gene TRBJ2-2, with 10 bases that match TRBD2. V lost 3 bases and J lost 5; bases outside the gene matches: 3. The CDR3 has 15 residues. The germline V gene has CDR1 SGHTA and CDR2 FQGNSA. This CDR3 reads CASSLVAGGTGELFF. CDR3 in DNA: TGTGCCAGCAGCTTGGTAGCGGGAGGAACCGGGGAGCTGTTTTTT.

The CDR3, as DNA: TGTGCCAGCAGCTTCGGGACTAGCGACCGTCAAGAGCAGTACTTC. As protein: CASSFGTSDRQEQYF. The chain links TRBV5-6 to TRBJ2-7; TRBD2 aligns across 10 bases. Per germline, CDR1 SGHDT and CDR2 YYEEEE. The V segment lost 2 bases and the J segment 7 bases; nucleotides outside the gene matches: 9. CDR3 length: 15 amino acids.